Listed below are T cell receptor beta chains from one sample, sequenced in a study of beta chain features in type 1 diabetes. This table comes from immunoSEQ multiplex PCR, and its TCRdb copy is limited to in-frame clones, with some not included. The profile covers under 850,000 clones, with around 15% appearing a single time and approximately 0.021% taken by the ten largest. Sequencing was performed on naive CD4+ T cells from blood. The receptors here all came from a man aged 18 to 29 with type 1 diabetes. The CDR3 runs from the conserved cysteine through the conserved F or W. A D gene is named only where the DNA matches it firmly. Size tells how often a clone was seen (once, few, many) or the class of an expanded clone, and some rows leave it out.

size	length	J	D	V	DNA	CDR3
few	13	TRBJ2-5	NA	TRBV30	TGTGCCTGGAGTGAAGGGATCCAAGAGACCCAGTACTTC	CAWSEGIQETQYF
few	13	TRBJ1-4	TRBD1	TRBV6-1	TGTGCCAGCAGTGGACAGGGGCAGGGAAAACTGTTTTTT	CASSGQGQGKLFF
few	16	TRBJ2-7	NA	TRBV7-2	TGTGCCAGCGTTATAGTCTTTAGCTCGGCACCTCTCGAGCAGTACTTC	CASVIVFSSAPLEQYF
few	11	TRBJ2-7	NA	TRBV10-3	TGTGCCATCAGTGAGACGTTCGAGCAGTACTTC	CAISETFEQYF
NA	14	TRBJ1-2	TRBD1	TRBV7-9	TGTGCCAGCAGCCGACAGGGGAATGACTATGGCTACACCTTC	CASSRQGNDYGYTF
NA	11	TRBJ1-4	NA	TRBV30	TGTGCCTGCAGGACGGTTGGTGGACTGTTTTTT	CACRTVGGLFF
NA	14	TRBJ2-7	TRBD1	TRBV2	TGTGCCAGCAGTGAAGGGACAGGGTCCCACGAGCAGTACTTC	CASSEGTGSHEQYF
NA	14	TRBJ2-5	NA	TRBV28	TGTGCCAGCAGGTCACCCGGTACTAGAGAGACCCAGTACTTC	CASRSPGTRETQYF
NA	13	TRBJ1-1	NA	TRBV7-9	TGTGCCAGCAGTTATACTGGCGTCGGTGAAGCTTTCTTT	CASSYTGVGEAFF
few	14	TRBJ2-7	NA	TRBV27	TGTGCCAGCAGTTTAGCGGTGGTCCCGGGAGAGCAGTACTTC	CASSLAVVPGEQYF
few	13	TRBJ2-5	NA	TRBV7-9	TGTGCCAGCAGCTCCTCTAAGCTTGAGACCCAGTACTTC	CASSSSKLETQYF
NA	16	TRBJ2-3	TRBD2	TRBV28	TGTGCCAGCAGTTACCAGCGGGGGGTGAGCACAGATACGCAGTATTTT	CASSYQRGVSTDTQYF
NA	15	TRBJ2-1	NA	TRBV27	TGTGCCAGCAGTATACAGGGAAAAGGTTACAATGAGCAGTTCTTC	CASSIQGKGYNEQFF
few	13	TRBJ1-1	NA	TRBV7-9	TGTGCCAGCAGCCCCCTCGTATTGAGTGAAGCTTTCTTT	CASSPLVLSEAFF
few	15	TRBJ1-1	TRBD1	TRBV4-1	TGCGCCAGCAGCCATGGACAGGGGTTGAACACTGAAGCTTTCTTT	CASSHGQGLNTEAFF